The 12 T cell receptor beta chains in this list originate from one sample, sequenced in a study of blood T cells in healthy people across ages. Then a second PCR, running roughly 7 to 11 cycles, was carried out with a sample-barcoded 5' primer and a J-beta primer mix. TCRdb called the 5' RACE reads again in MiXCR, with one record for every CDR3 protein. This table holds about 970,000 distinct CDR3 sequences, roughly half found once. Sequencing was carried out using blood. The receptor source for this set is a woman in her sixties or seventies in good health.

The V call is TRBV6-1, the J call TRBJ2-3, with 10 bases aligning to TRBD1. Looked up from germline, CDR1 is MNHNS and CDR2 is SASEGT. The ends lost 3 bases at V and 2 bases at J; junction bases unmatched: 2. CDR3 size: 15 residues. CDR3 sequence reads: CASSDDRGHTDTQYF. In DNA, the CDR3 is TGTGCCAGCAGTGACGACAGGGGGCACACAGATACGCAGTATTTT.

The chain employs TRBV5-1 and TRBJ2-5; D is uncertain. Between the trimmed V and J ends, which lost 7 bases and 1 base, there was a span of 11 bases. The CDR3 covers 13 residues. Germline V gene sequence: CDR1 SGHRS, CDR2 YFSETQ. In nucleotides, the CDR3 is TGCGCCAGCTACCCTCGGGCCCAAGAGACCCAGTACTTC. Encoded protein: CASYPRAQETQYF. The full variable domain, in which reference TRBV5-1 and TRBJ2-5 provide the parts outside the CDR3, is KAGVTQTPRYLIKTRGQQVTLSCSPISGHRSVSWYQQTPGQGLQFLFEYFSETQRNKGNFPGRFSGRQFSNSRSEMNVSTLELGDSALYLCASYPRAQETQYFGPGTRLLVL.

This clonotype was detected a few times. The J gene is TRBJ2-1, the V gene TRBV6-2 or TRBV6-3, with a possible D match to TRBD2 (6 bases). The J call may not be correct, given that the DNA end is closer to TRBJ2-7. CDR3 size: 17 residues. Germline V gene lookup returns CDR1 MNHEY and CDR2 SVGEGT. Written as DNA, the CDR3 is TGTGCCAGCACCCACCGGGACTCGCTTAGCTCCTACAATGAGCAGTACTTC. Residues: CASTHRDSLSSYNEQYF.

The CDR3 DNA is TGCAGCGTTGACACAACGCTATTTAGCGGGAGGGCCTACAATGAGCAGTACTTC. This codes for CSVDTTLFSGRAYNEQYF. The chain employs TRBV29-1 and TRBJ2-1; 11 nucleotides align to TRBD2. The DNA end favors TRBJ2-7, so the J call may be wrong. Germline loops: CDR1 SQVTM, CDR2 ANQGSEA. The CDR3 length is 18 residues.

The V call is TRBV14, the J call TRBJ2-7, with unresolved D. CDR1 and CDR2 (germline): SGHDN, FVKESK. Trimming took 0 bases from V and 5 from J, leaving 8 bases between them. The CDR3 is 13 amino acids. CDR3 sequence reads: CASSQDRWDEQYF. CDR3 sequence (DNA): TGTGCCAGCAGCCAAGATCGGTGGGACGAGCAGTACTTC.

This chain joins TRBV5-1 and TRBJ2-1, with TRBD2 identical over 12 bases. CDR1 is SGHRS, CDR2 YFSETQ, per germline. The CDR3 is 15 residues long. Trimming cost V 0 bases and J 10 bases; bases outside gene matches: 5. CDR3 protein: CASSLASGRAKEQFF. The DNA of the CDR3 is TGCGCCAGCAGCTTGGCTAGCGGGAGGGCCAAGGAGCAGTTCTTC. The variable domain in full, with the rest retrieved from reference TRBV5-1 and TRBJ2-1, is KAGVTQTPRYLIKTRGQQVTLSCSPISGHRSVSWYQQTPGQGLQFLFEYFSETQRNKGNFPGRFSGRQFSNSRSEMNVSTLELGDSALYLCASSLASGRAKEQFFGPGTRLTVL.

This clonotype appeared a few times. The DNA of the CDR3 is TGTGCCAGCAGCCCAGGGCCGGGAGGGCAAGAGACCCAGTACTTC. Its protein is CASSPGPGGQETQYF. The chain uses TRBV7-2 and TRBJ2-5; TRBD2 agrees at 8 bases. This CDR3 region has 15 residues. J was trimmed by 2 bases and V by 5 bases; bases with no gene match: 7. Germline lookup yields CDR1 SGHTA and CDR2 FQGNSA.

This clonotype was recorded a few times. The chain has TRBV5-6 and TRBJ2-5; D gene uncertain. The CDR3 sequence is 14 residues long. Germline lookup yields CDR1 SGHDT and CDR2 YYEEEE. Trimming took off 3 bases at V and 7 bases at J, with 16 bases between the two ends. Here the CDR3 DNA reads TGTGCCAGCAGCTGGACGGGCAGTAAAGGGACCCAGTACTTC. It encodes CASSWTGSKGTQYF. The variable domain in full, with the rest retrieved from reference TRBV5-6 and TRBJ2-5, is DAGVTQSPTHLIKTRGQQVTLRCSPKSGHDTVSWYQQALGQGPQFIFQYYEEEERQRGNFPDRFSGHQFPNYSSELNVNALLLGDSALYLCASSWTGSKGTQYFGPGTRLLVL.

This clonotype was seen at least ten times. The V gene is TRBV28, the J gene TRBJ1-2; the match to TRBD1 covers 9 bases. There are 13 residues in the CDR3. Trimming took 8 bases from V and 6 from J; bases not matched to a gene: 7. The germline V gene has CDR1 MDHEN and CDR2 SYDVKM. DNA for the CDR3: TGTGCCAGCGCGACAGGGGGAGGTGATGGCTACACCTTC. Residues: CASATGGGDGYTF.

This clonotype was detected only a few times. The chain joins TRBV12-3 or TRBV12-4 to TRBJ2-5; 9 bases are shared with TRBD1. The trim removed 7 bases at V and 7 bases at J, leaving 13 bases unmatched. The CDR3 is 15 amino acids. The CDR3 DNA follows: TGTGCCAGCACCCTGACGGGACAGGGTATGGCGACCCAGTACTTC. It yields the protein CASTLTGQGMATQYF.

The gene calls are TRBV28 and TRBJ2-5; 13 bases align to TRBD2. TRBJ2-7 matches the DNA end more closely, so the J call is doubtful. The germline V gene has CDR1 MDHEN and CDR2 SYDVKM. There are 15 residues in the CDR3. CDR3: CASSLSTSGRNEQYF. The CDR3 DNA is TGTGCCAGCAGTTTATCGACTAGCGGGAGGAACGAGCAGTACTTC.

In the case of this clonotype: With a much larger clone just one base away, this may be a read error. The CDR3 loop reads CSVIGAPAYEQYF. In DNA form, the CDR3 reads TGCAGCGTTATAGGGGCGCCAGCCTACGAGCAGTACTTC. The chain recombines TRBV29-1 with TRBJ2-7; maybe TRBD1 (5 bases). CDR3 size: 13 residues. Trimming shortened V by 5 bases and J by 2 bases, and 13 bases separated the two germline ends. CDR1 is SQVTM, CDR2 ANQGSEA, per germline.